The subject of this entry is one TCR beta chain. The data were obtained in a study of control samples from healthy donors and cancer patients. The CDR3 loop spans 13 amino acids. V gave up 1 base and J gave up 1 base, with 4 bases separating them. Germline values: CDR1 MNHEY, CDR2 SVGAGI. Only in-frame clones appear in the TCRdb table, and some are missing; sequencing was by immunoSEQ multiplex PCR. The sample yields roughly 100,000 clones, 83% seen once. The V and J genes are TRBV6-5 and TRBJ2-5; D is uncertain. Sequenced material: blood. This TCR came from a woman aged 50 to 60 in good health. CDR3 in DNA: TGTGCCAGCAGTTACTTGGTCCAAGAGACCCAGTACTTC. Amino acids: CASSYLVQETQYF.